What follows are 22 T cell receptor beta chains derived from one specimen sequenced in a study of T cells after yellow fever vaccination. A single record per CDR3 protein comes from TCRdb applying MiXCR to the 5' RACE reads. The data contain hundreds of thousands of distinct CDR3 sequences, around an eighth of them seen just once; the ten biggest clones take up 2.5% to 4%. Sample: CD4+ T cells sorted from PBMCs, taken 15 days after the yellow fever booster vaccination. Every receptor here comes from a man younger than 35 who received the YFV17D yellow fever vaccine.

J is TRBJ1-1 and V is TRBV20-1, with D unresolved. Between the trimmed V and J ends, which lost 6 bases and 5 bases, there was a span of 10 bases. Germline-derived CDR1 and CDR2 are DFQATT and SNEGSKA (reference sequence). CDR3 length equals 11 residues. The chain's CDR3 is CSAAGRTEAFF. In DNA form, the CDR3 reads TGCAGTGCCGCGGGGAGAACTGAAGCTTTCTTT.

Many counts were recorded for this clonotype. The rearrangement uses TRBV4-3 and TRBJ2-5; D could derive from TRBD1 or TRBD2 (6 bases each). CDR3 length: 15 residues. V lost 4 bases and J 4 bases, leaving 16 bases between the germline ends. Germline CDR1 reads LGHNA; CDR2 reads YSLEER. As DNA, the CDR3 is TGCGCCAGCAGCCTCGTCCCGGGGGCCGCAGAGACCCAGTACTTC. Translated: CASSLVPGAAETQYF.

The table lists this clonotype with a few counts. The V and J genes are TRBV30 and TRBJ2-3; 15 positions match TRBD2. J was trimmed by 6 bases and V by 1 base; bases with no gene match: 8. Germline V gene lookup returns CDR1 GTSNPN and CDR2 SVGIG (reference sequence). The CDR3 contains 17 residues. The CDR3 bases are TGTGCCTGGAGTGCGTGGACTAGCGGGGGGGCCATCGATACGCAGTATTTT. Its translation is CAWSAWTSGGAIDTQYF.

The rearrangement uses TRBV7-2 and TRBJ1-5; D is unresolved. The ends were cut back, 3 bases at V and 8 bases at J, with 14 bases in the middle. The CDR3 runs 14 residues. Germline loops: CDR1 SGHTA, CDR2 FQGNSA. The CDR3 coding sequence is TGTGCCAGCAGCTTCGTGGGGATTCGGGAGCCCCAGCATTTT. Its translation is CASSFVGIREPQHF.

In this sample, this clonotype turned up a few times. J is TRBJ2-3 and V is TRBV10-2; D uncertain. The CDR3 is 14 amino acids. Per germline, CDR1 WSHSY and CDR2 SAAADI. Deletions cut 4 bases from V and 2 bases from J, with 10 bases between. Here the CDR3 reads CASSGKPTTDTQYF. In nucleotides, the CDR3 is TGCGCCAGCAGTGGTAAACCAACCACAGATACGCAGTATTTT.

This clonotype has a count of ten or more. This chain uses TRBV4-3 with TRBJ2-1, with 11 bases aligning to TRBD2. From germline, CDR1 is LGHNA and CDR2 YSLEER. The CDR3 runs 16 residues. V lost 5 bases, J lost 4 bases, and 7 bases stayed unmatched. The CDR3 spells CASSSLGLAAYNEQFF. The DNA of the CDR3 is TGCGCCAGCAGCTCATTGGGACTAGCGGCGTACAATGAGCAGTTCTTC.

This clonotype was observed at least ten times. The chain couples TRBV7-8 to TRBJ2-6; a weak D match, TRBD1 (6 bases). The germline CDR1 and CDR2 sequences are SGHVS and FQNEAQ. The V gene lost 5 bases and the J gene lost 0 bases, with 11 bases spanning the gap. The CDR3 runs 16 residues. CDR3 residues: CASSVQGNSGANVLTF. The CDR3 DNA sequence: TGTGCCAGCAGCGTTCAGGGGAACTCTGGGGCCAACGTCCTGACTTTC.

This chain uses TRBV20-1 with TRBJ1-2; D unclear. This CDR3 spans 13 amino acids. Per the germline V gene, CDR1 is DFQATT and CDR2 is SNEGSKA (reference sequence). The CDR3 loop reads CSTEGRQNYGYTF. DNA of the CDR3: TGCAGCACGGAAGGACGGCAGAACTATGGCTACACCTTC.

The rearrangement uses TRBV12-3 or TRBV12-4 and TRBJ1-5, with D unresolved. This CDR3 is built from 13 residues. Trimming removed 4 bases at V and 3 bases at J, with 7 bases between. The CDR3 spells CASSSSHNQPQHF. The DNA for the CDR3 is TGTGCCAGCAGTTCATCCCACAATCAGCCCCAGCATTTT.

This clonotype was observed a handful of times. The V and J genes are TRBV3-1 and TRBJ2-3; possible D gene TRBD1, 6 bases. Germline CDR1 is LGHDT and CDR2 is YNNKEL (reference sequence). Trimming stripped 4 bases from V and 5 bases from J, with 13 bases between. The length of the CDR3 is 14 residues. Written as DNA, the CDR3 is TGTGCCAGCAGCCCAGGGGTAGGGAGAGATACGCAGTATTTT. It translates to CASSPGVGRDTQYF.

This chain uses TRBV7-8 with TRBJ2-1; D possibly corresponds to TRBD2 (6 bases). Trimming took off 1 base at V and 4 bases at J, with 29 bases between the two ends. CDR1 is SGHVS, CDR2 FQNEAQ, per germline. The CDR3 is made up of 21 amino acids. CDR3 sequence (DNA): TGTGCCAGCAGCTTAGACTGGGCAGGAGGGAACCCCACCCCCCGATACAATGAGCAGTTCTTC. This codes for CASSLDWAGGNPTPRYNEQFF. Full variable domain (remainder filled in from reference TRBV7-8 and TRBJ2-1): GAGVSQSPRYKVAKRGQDVALRCDPISGHVSLFWYQQALGQGPEFLTYFQNEAQLDKSGLPSDRFFAERPEGSVSTLKIQRTQQEDSAVYLCASSLDWAGGNPTPRYNEQFFGPGTRLTVL.

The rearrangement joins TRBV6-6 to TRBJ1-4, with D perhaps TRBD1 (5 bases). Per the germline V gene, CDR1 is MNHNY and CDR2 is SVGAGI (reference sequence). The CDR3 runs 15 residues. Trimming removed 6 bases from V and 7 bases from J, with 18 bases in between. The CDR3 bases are TGTGCCAGCAGCGACTCCGGGACGATTAGTGAAAAACTGTTTTTT. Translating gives CASSDSGTISEKLFF.

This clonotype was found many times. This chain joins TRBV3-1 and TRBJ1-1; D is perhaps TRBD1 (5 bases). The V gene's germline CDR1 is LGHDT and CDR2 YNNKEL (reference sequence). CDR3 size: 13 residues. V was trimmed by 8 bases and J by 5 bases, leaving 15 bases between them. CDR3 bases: TGTGCCAGCGGCTTTGGCAGGACAACTGAAGCTTTCTTT. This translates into CASGFGRTTEAFF.

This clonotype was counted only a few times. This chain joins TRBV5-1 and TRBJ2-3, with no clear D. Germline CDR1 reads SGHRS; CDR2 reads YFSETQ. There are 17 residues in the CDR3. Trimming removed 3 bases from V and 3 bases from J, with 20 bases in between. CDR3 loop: CASSSQVSGSGTDTQYF. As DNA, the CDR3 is TGCGCCAGCAGCTCCCAGGTGTCGGGCTCCGGGACAGATACGCAGTATTTT.

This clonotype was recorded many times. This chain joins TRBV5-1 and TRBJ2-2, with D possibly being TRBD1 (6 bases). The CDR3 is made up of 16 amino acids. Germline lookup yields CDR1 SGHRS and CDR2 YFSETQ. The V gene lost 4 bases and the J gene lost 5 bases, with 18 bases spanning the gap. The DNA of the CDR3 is TGCGCCAGCAGCACAACCCACAGGGTTAATACCGGGGAGCTGTTTTTT. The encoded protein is CASSTTHRVNTGELFF.

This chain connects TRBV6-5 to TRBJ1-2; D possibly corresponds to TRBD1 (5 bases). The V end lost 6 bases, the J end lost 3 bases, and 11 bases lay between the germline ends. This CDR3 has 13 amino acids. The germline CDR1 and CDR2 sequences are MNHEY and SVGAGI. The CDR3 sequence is CASRTVGDYGYTF. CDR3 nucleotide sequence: TGTGCCAGCAGGACAGTGGGTGACTATGGCTACACCTTC.

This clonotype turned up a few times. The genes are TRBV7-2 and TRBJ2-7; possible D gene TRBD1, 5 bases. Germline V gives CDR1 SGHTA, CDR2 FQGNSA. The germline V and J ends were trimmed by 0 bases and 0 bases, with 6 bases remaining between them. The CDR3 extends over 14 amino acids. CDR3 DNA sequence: TGTGCCAGCAGCTTAGCAGGGGACTCCTACGAGCAGTACTTC. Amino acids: CASSLAGDSYEQYF.

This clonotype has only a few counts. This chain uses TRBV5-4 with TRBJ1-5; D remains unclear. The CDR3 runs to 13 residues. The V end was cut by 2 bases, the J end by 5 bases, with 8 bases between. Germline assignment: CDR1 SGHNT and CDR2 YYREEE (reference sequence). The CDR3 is CASSFPTDQPQHF. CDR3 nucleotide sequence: TGTGCCAGCAGCTTTCCGACGGATCAGCCCCAGCATTTT.

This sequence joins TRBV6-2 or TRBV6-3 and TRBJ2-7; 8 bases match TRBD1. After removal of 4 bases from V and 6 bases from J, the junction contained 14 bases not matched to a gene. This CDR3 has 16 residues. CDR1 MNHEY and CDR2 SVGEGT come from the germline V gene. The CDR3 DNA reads TGTGCCAGCAGTTTTTCGCGTGACAGGGGCCAGACCGAGCAGTACGTC. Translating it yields CASSFSRDRGQTEQYV.

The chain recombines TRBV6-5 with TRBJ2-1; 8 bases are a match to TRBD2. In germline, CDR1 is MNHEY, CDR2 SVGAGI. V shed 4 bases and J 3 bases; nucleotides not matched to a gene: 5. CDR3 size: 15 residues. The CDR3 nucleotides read TGTGCCAGCAGTTCGGGGGGGGCTGGCTACAATGAGCAGTTCTTC. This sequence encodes CASSSGGAGYNEQFF.

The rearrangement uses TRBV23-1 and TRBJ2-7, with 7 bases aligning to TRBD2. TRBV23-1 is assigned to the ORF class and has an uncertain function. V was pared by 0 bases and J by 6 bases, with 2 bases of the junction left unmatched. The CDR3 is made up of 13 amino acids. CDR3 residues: CASSQSWEGEQYV. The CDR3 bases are TGCGCCAGCAGTCAATCTTGGGAGGGCGAGCAGTACGTC.

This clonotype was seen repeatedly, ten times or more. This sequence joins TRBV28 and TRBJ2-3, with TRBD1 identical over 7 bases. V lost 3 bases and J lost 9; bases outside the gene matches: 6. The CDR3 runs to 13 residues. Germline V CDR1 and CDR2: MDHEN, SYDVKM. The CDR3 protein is CASSFQGVRTQYF. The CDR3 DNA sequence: TGTGCCAGCAGTTTCCAGGGGGTCCGAACGCAGTATTTT.